This T cell receptor (beta chain) originates from a study of blood T cell repertoires in COVID-19. Study-wide context: There were acute and convalescent COVID-19 samples, and they came from the United States, Italy and Spain. PBMCs, B-cell-depleted T cells, or T cells provided the cDNA or gDNA that made up the material.

Those who participated ranged in age from about 18 to 95 years and resided in approximately 26 US areas. Clinical histories supplied by participants themselves formed the basis of cohort assignment. The CDR3 is 12 residues long. V shed 5 bases and J 7 bases; nucleotides not matched to a gene: 7. Germline V lookup: CDR1 GTSNPN, CDR2 SVGIG (reference sequence). Data came from immunoSEQ multiplex PCR; TCRdb stores just in-frame clones and leaves some out. The data show fewer than 450,000 clones, around 90% seen once. The gene calls are TRBV30 and TRBJ2-5; TRBD1 agrees at 7 bases. The clonotype was recovered from a woman between 18 and 29 years old who had recovered from COVID-19. Sample: PBMCs or T cells enriched from blood (not recorded which). The CDR3 nucleotides are TGTGCCTGGGGACAGGCCGAAGGGACCCAGTACTTC. Amino acids: CAWGQAEGTQYF.